This T cell receptor beta chain originates from a study of cytomegalovirus exposure and HLA in healthy donors. 13 Jbeta primers and 60 Vbeta primers were used for the PCR. TCRdb keeps only in-frame clones here, not all; method: immunoSEQ multiplex PCR. The sample has 150,000 to 200,000 clones, more than 80% seen once. V was clipped by 0 bases and J by 3 bases, with 17 bases between them. The CDR3 is 17 amino acids. This chain connects TRBV5-3 to TRBJ2-3, with D hard to call. TRBV5-3 is reported as an ORF; its role is uncertain. Sequences were obtained from PBMCs. The origin of this receptor is a woman in her forties or fifties in good health and CMV-seronegative. CDR3 DNA: TGTGCCAGAAGCTTGGCCCTCCAGGTTCGTGTGACAGATACGCAGTATTTT. Its protein product is CARSLALQVRVTDTQYF.